One sample yielded the 8 T cell receptor beta chains listed below, sequenced in a study of T cells in Graves' hyperthyroidism and ophthalmopathy. The TCR beta CDR3 regions underwent amplification using RNA transcripts as the source. RT-PCR in the first round (using the HTBI primer set) targeted the TCR CDR3. TCRdb ran MiXCR on the multiplex PCR reads and lists one entry per CDR3 protein. This table holds some 210,000 distinct CDR3 sequences, approximately 17% found once. Sequencing was carried out using blood. The receptors derive from a man aged 45-60 years with Graves' hyperthyroidism.

This clonotype was picked up many times. The genes are TRBV12-3 or TRBV12-4 and TRBJ2-5; D remains ambiguous. There are 13 residues in the CDR3. The V and J ends lost 3 bases and 5 bases respectively, with 10 bases between them. The CDR3 DNA reads TGTGCCAGCAGTTTTGCAGGTGGGGAGACCCAGTACTTC. Its protein product is CASSFAGGETQYF.

This clonotype was recorded only once. The rearrangement uses TRBV15 and TRBJ1-1, with 7 bases aligning to TRBD1. The CDR3 loop spans 14 amino acids. The trim removed 5 bases at V and 1 base at J, leaving 4 bases unmatched. Germline CDR1 reads LNHNV; CDR2 reads YYDKDF (reference sequence). The CDR3 sequence: CATSGDRANTEAFF. CDR3 nucleotides: TGTGCCACCAGCGGGGACAGAGCGAACACTGAAGCTTTCTTT. Drawing the rest from reference TRBV15 and TRBJ1-1, the complete variable domain is DAMVIQNPRYQVTQFGKPVTLSCSQTLNHNVMYWYQQKSSQAPKLLFHYYDKDFNNEADTPDNFQSRRPNTSFCFLDIRSPGLGDTAMYLCATSGDRANTEAFFGQGTRLTVV.

The CDR3 reads CASSIRDGTEAFF. CDR3 DNA sequence: TGTGCCAGTAGTATAAGGGACGGCACTGAAGCTTTCTTT. The V gene is TRBV19, the J gene TRBJ1-1; TRBD1 is a possible D gene (5 bases). There are 13 residues in the CDR3. V was shortened by 2 bases and J by 4 bases, with 8 bases between the two germline ends. Germline CDR1 and CDR2: LNHDA and SQIVND (reference sequence).

This clonotype was detected many times. This rearrangement joins TRBV5-1 to TRBJ2-1; 7 nucleotides line up with TRBD2. The CDR3 contains 14 residues. The ends lost 5 bases at V and 0 bases at J; junction bases unmatched: 2. Germline CDR1 SGHRS, CDR2 YFSETQ. CDR3 region: CASRLADSYNEQFF. The DNA for the CDR3 is TGCGCCAGCAGGCTAGCGGACTCCTACAATGAGCAGTTCTTC.

This clonotype has at least ten counts. J is TRBJ2-7 and V is TRBV11-3; no clear D gene. Germline loops: CDR1 SGHNT, CDR2 YENEEA. This CDR3 is 15 amino acids long. The V end lost 2 bases, the J end lost 0 bases, and 11 bases lay between the germline ends. The CDR3 DNA reads as TGTGCCAGCAGCTTACCAGGCGAGTACTCCTACGAGCAGTACTTC. Translated: CASSLPGEYSYEQYF.

This clonotype has ten or more counts. The V and J genes are TRBV2 and TRBJ2-1; 7 nucleotides match TRBD2. V shed 2 bases, J shed 3 bases, and the junction held 10 bases outside the gene matches. The CDR3 is 17 residues long. Germline-derived CDR1 and CDR2 are SNHLY and FYNNEI. The CDR3 protein is CASSESGPSGNYNEQFF. The CDR3 bases are TGTGCCAGCAGTGAAAGTGGGCCTAGCGGCAACTACAATGAGCAGTTCTTC.

This clonotype showed up many times. The V call is TRBV2, the J call TRBJ2-5; 11 nucleotides match TRBD2. This CDR3 contains 17 residues. V dropped 0 bases and J dropped 10; count of bases not matched to a gene: 13. CDR1 and CDR2 (germline): SNHLY, FYNNEI. DNA for the CDR3: TGTGCCAGCAGTGAAGCGCTAGCGGGAGGACCCCCAAAGGGCCAGTACTTC. Residues: CASSEALAGGPPKGQYF.

As for this clonotype: Just one base apart from a much larger clone, this may be a read error. V usage is TRBV12-3 or TRBV12-4 and J usage is TRBJ2-7, with D uncertain. The CDR3 runs to 12 residues. With 6 bases removed from V and 6 bases from J, the gap between germline ends came to 12 bases. CDR3: CASSSSSTEQYF. In DNA form, the CDR3 reads TGTGCCAGCAGCTCTTCATCGACCGAGCAGTACTTC.